Included here is one TCR beta chain sequence, with context. The specificity of this receptor is unknown. No much larger clone exists at a distance of one base, and base qualities are not known. This sample is drawn from a study of OX40 agonist ivuxolimab in advanced cancers. Study-wide context: Ivuxolimab was a fully human IgG2 agonistic monoclonal antibody targeting the costimulatory receptor OX40 (CD134). The paper reports the monotherapy dose-escalation portion (N of about 54 patients) of the phase I ivuxolimab trial. Among the roughly 54 dose-escalation patients, some 19 had hepatocellular carcinoma, some 15 melanoma, 9 renal cell carcinoma and 9 head and neck cancer. Intravenous ivuxolimab was administered to patients every 2 weeks at six dose levels: 0.01, 0.1, 0.3, 1.5, 3 and 10 mg/kg. Three dose-escalation patients achieved partial responses, one with hepatocellular carcinoma and two with cutaneous melanoma. In the dose-escalation cohort, 82.7% of patients were male, and the mean age was roughly 60 years, with a range of about 23 to 80. Peripheral TCRbeta sequencing was intended to test whether TCR sequence diversity was altered and clonal T-cell expansion was caused by ivuxolimab. Patients were allowed to have had prior anti-PD-1, anti-PD-L1 or anti-CTLA-4 therapy, and around two fifths of the dose-escalation patients had been treated with checkpoint inhibitors.

What the study reported, not specific to this receptor: Low levels of normalized T-cell clonal expansion were also seen in some patients who did not respond. Which antigens the clonally expanded peripheral T cells were specific for was not determined. In the 0.1-3.0 mg/kg groups, partial responders had among the lowest normalized peripheral clonal expansion, particularly in CD8+ T cells. After ivuxolimab, more expanded clones were found on average in CD8+ T cells than in CD4+ T cells. At doses of 0.1 to 3.0 mg/kg, clonal expansion of both CD4+ and CD8+ T cells in blood was seen between baseline and week 6.

Genomic DNA was isolated from the sorted cells so that the TCRbeta CDR3 region could be sequenced. The immunoSEQ Assay was used for sequencing of TCRbeta CDR3 regions. This immuneACCESS table, as held by TCRdb, lists in-frame sequences with V and J called but not all clones. Of the missing ones, under half trace to an unresolved V gene in checked studies; the others have no known cause. This sample holds about 93,000 clones; 92% were observed only once. The ten most abundant clones make up around 0.51% of the sample. Patients with autoimmune disease history or receiving systemic immunosuppression were excluded from the trial. Peripheral blood for TCR sequencing was collected from all dose cohorts at baseline, on cycle 4 day 1, and on cycle 7 day 1. The samples were drawn from a first-in-human, open-label, multicenter phase I dose-escalation trial of ivuxolimab. Adults with locally advanced or metastatic melanoma, renal cell, hepatocellular, or head and neck squamous cell carcinoma were enrolled in the trial. CD4+ and CD8+ T cells were sorted separately from peripheral blood before TCR sequencing.

The TCR comes from an adult with an advanced solid tumor such as melanoma, head and neck, liver or kidney cancer. Sequenced here: CD4+ or CD8+ T cells sorted from blood, sampled in a trial of the OX40 agonist ivuxolimab.

This receptor carries the CDR3 CATISGGNTIYF. The bases read TGTGCCACAATATCCGGTGGAAACACCATATATTTT. In this chain, TRBV6-1 is recombined with TRBJ1-3; the D gene is unclear. The germline V gene specifies MNHNS as CDR1 and SASEGT as CDR2. The CDR3, from cysteine to phenylalanine, totals 12 residues. Here the CDR3 DNA is all that survives: 36 bases in frame from base 1. Trimming takes 10 bases from V and 3 bases from J, and the germline ends sit 10 bases apart.